This passage covers 32 T cell receptor beta chains from one sample sequenced in a study of cytomegalovirus exposure and HLA in healthy donors. In the PCR, 60 Vbeta and 13 Jbeta primers were used. Repertoires were generated with immunoSEQ multiplex PCR, while TCRdb's copy carries only in-frame clones and drops some. The sample lists over 200,000 clones, around four fifths occurring once. Sequencing was performed on PBMCs. The receptors were sampled from a woman in her thirties or forties in good health and CMV-seronegative.

V gene TRBV5-4 combines with J gene TRBJ1-1; D not resolved. V was clipped by 0 bases and J by 1 base, with 4 bases between them. The CDR3 totals 13 residues. Germline values: CDR1 SGHNT, CDR2 YYREEE (reference sequence). The CDR3 protein is CASSLGPNTEAFF. CDR3 DNA: TGTGCCAGCAGCTTGGGGCCGAACACTGAAGCTTTCTTT. The full variable domain, with the rest looked up from reference TRBV5-4 and TRBJ1-1, is ETGVTQSPTHLIKTRGQQVTLRCSSQSGHNTVSWYQQALGQGPQFIFQYYREEENGRGNFPPRFSGLQFPNYSSELNVNALELDDSALYLCASSLGPNTEAFFGQGTRLTVV.

This clone was counted between two and nine times. The chain uses TRBV18 and TRBJ1-3; D may be TRBD1 (5 bases). Germline V gene data show CDR1 as KGHSH and CDR2 as LQKENI. The CDR3 sequence is 14 residues long. Between the trimmed V and J ends, which lost 4 bases and 0 bases, there was a span of 7 bases. The CDR3 bases are TGTGCCAGCTCACGACAGAGCTCTGGAAACACCATATATTTT. Translating it yields CASSRQSSGNTIYF.

This clone has more than one count but fewer than ten. V gene TRBV7-9 combines with J gene TRBJ2-1, with 7 bases lining up with TRBD2. The CDR3 runs to 12 residues. After removal of 5 bases from V and 9 bases from J, the junction contained 4 bases not matched to a gene. From germline, CDR1 is SEHNR and CDR2 FQNEAQ (reference sequence). CDR3: CASSQGRGEQFF. The DNA of the CDR3 is TGTGCCAGCAGCCAAGGGAGGGGTGAGCAGTTCTTC.

This chain uses TRBV10-3 with TRBJ1-1; D is unresolved. The CDR3 is 17 amino acids. CDR1 and CDR2 from the germline V gene are ENHRY and SYGVKD. Trimming shortened V by 1 base and J by 3 bases, and 18 bases separated the two germline ends. Written as DNA, the CDR3 is TGTGCCATCAGTGAGTTTCCTGAACTCACCGAGGACACTGAAGCTTTCTTT. Translating it yields CAISEFPELTEDTEAFF.

This chain connects TRBV7-2 to TRBJ1-1, with a tentative D call TRBD1 (6 bases). This CDR3 contains 14 residues. The V end was cut by 6 bases, the J end by 3 bases, with 14 bases between. Germline loops: CDR1 SGHTA, CDR2 FQGNSA. The CDR3 DNA is TGTGCCAGCAGACTCGGCACAGGGTACACTGAAGCTTTCTTT. As protein: CASRLGTGYTEAFF. Filled out from reference TRBV7-2 and TRBJ1-1, the complete variable domain reads GAGVSQSPSNKVTEKGKDVELRCDPISGHTALYWYRQSLGQGLEFLIYFQGNSAPDKSGLPSDRFSAERTGGSVSTLTIQRTQQEDSAVYLCASRLGTGYTEAFFGQGTRLTVV.

The CDR3 region has the DNA TGTGCCAGCAGCCACCCCTCTGGAAAGACAGGGAGACGTCGGGAGCAGTACTTC. As protein: CASSHPSGKTGRRREQYF. The chain recombines TRBV5-8 with TRBJ2-7; 7 nucleotides align to TRBD1. Looked up from germline, CDR1 is SGHTS and CDR2 is YDEGEE. V dropped 4 bases and J dropped 7; count of bases not matched to a gene: 23. This CDR3 spans 18 amino acids.

This clone was detected a few times. Here the CDR3 DNA reads TGTGCCAGCAGCTTAGGCACAGGACTAGCTGAAGCTTTCTTT. Amino acids: CASSLGTGLAEAFF. This sequence joins TRBV7-3 and TRBJ1-1, with a possible D match to TRBD1 (5 bases). Germline V lookup: CDR1 SGHTA, CDR2 FQGTGA. CDR3 length: 14 residues. Trimming shortened V by 2 bases and J by 6 bases, and 13 bases separated the two germline ends.

V gene TRBV19 combines with J gene TRBJ2-3; a weak D match, TRBD2 (5 bases). Trimming cost V 0 bases and J 0 bases, with 10 bases left between them. Germline-derived CDR1 and CDR2 are LNHDA and SQIVND (reference sequence). This CDR3 is 16 amino acids long. The CDR3 DNA sequence: TGTGCCAGTAGTATAGATAACGGGGATAGCACAGATACGCAGTATTTT. Amino acids: CASSIDNGDSTDTQYF.

As regards this clone: The sample has other DNA sequences that encode this CDR3 too. J is TRBJ1-1 and V is TRBV6-5; 8 bases are a match to TRBD1. The CDR3 is made up of 14 amino acids. The V and J ends lost 6 bases and 3 bases, in that order; junction bases with no gene match: 6. The germline V gene has CDR1 MNHEY and CDR2 SVGAGI. The CDR3 sequence: CASSRQGRDTEAFF. Here the CDR3 DNA reads TGTGCCAGCAGCCGACAGGGGAGGGACACTGAAGCTTTCTTT.

Regarding this clone: Within the sample, other DNA sequences also encode this same CDR3. The V call is TRBV13, the J call TRBJ2-3; D unresolved. In germline, CDR1 is PRHDT, CDR2 FYEKMQ (reference sequence). The CDR3 contains 12 residues. Trimming shortened V by 5 bases and J by 4 bases, and 7 bases separated the two germline ends. The CDR3 sequence is CASSPEADTQYF. DNA for the CDR3: TGTGCCAGCAGCCCCGAGGCAGATACGCAGTATTTT.

The chain joins TRBV6-6 to TRBJ2-7, with 11 bases that match TRBD1. The germline gives CDR1 MNHNY, CDR2 SVGAGI (reference sequence). The CDR3 totals 15 residues. Trimming took 7 bases from V and 4 from J; bases not matched to a gene: 9. The CDR3 loop reads CASILGRDRGYEQYF. CDR3 sequence (DNA): TGTGCCAGCATCCTAGGGCGGGACAGGGGGTACGAGCAGTACTTC.

The DNA of the CDR3 is TGCGCCAGCACCCTAACAGGGGGCATTAACTATGGCTACACCTTC. Translation: CASTLTGGINYGYTF. The chain uses TRBV5-1 and TRBJ1-2, with 9 nucleotides matching TRBD1. V shed 6 bases, J shed 1 base, and the junction held 7 bases outside the gene matches. CDR3 length: 15 residues. Per the germline V gene, CDR1 is SGHRS and CDR2 is YFSETQ.

The rearrangement joins TRBV29-1 to TRBJ2-3, with 13 bases matching TRBD2. V lost 6 bases and J lost 0; bases outside the gene matches: 3. Germline assignment: CDR1 SQVTM and CDR2 ANQGSEA. This CDR3 has 15 residues. In DNA form, the CDR3 reads TGCAGCGTGGGGACTAGCGGGGCCAGCACAGATACGCAGTATTTT. This sequence encodes CSVGTSGASTDTQYF.

The chain has TRBV5-6 and TRBJ2-1; D gene ambiguous. Germline CDR1 reads SGHDT; CDR2 reads YYEEEE. With 2 bases removed from V and 9 bases from J, the gap between germline ends came to 9 bases. This CDR3 has 12 amino acids. The CDR3 nucleotides are TGTGCCAGCAGCTTACAGTATATTGAGCAGTTCTTC. Its protein is CASSLQYIEQFF.

The V and J genes are TRBV5-1 and TRBJ1-3, with D possibly being TRBD1 (5 bases). CDR1 and CDR2 (germline): SGHRS, YFSETQ. The CDR3 consists of 15 residues. V dropped 10 bases and J dropped 0 bases, with 17 bases sitting between them. The CDR3 region has the DNA TGCGCCTCCCAGGGCGGTTCGCTCTCTGGAAACACCATATATTTT. It is translated as CASQGGSLSGNTIYF.

J is TRBJ1-3 and V is TRBV5-4; 7 positions match TRBD1. This CDR3 has 15 residues. Germline loops: CDR1 SGHNT, CDR2 YYREEE (reference sequence). The trim removed 4 bases at V and 0 bases at J, leaving 4 bases unmatched. The chain's CDR3 is CASSGGTVSGNTIYF. DNA of the CDR3: TGTGCCAGCAGCGGAGGGACAGTCTCTGGAAACACCATATATTTT.

The CDR3: CASSFDSTGYTF. CDR3 DNA: TGTGCCAGCAGCTTCGACAGTACGGGCTACACCTTC. This chain links TRBV7-9 with TRBJ1-2; D is possibly TRBD1 (5 bases). The ends were cut back, 3 bases at V and 8 bases at J, with 10 bases in the middle. This CDR3 has 12 amino acids. Germline CDR1 is SEHNR and CDR2 is FQNEAQ (reference sequence). Drawing the rest from reference TRBV7-9 and TRBJ1-2, the complete variable domain is DTGVSQNPRHKITKRGQNVTFRCDPISEHNRLYWYRQTLGQGPEFLTYFQNEAQLEKSRLLSDRFSAERPKGSFSTLEIQRTEQGDSAMYLCASSFDSTGYTFGSGTRLTVV.

The rearrangement uses TRBV6-5 and TRBJ2-7; 7 bases map to TRBD1. The CDR3 consists of 15 residues. V trimming: 5 bases; J trimming: 2 bases; junction bases outside the gene matches: 9. Germline lookup yields CDR1 MNHEY and CDR2 SVGAGI. CDR3 loop: CASSTPTGMTYEQYF. The CDR3 nucleotides read TGTGCCAGCAGTACCCCGACAGGGATGACCTACGAGCAGTACTTC.

This sequence joins TRBV5-1 and TRBJ1-2; 10 bases match TRBD1. Germline lookup yields CDR1 SGHRS and CDR2 YFSETQ. This CDR3 spans 14 amino acids. The junction had 8 bases not matched to a gene; V was cut back by 4 bases and J by 8 bases. The CDR3 DNA reads as TGCGCCAGCAGCGGGGACGGGACAGGGGTCGGCTACACCTTC. Residues: CASSGDGTGVGYTF.

This chain links TRBV9 with TRBJ2-1; 10 bases line up with TRBD2. Trimming cost V 0 bases and J 10 bases; bases outside gene matches: 7. CDR1 is SGDLS, CDR2 YYNGEE, per germline. The CDR3 has 15 amino acids. The CDR3 loop reads CASSVESGGADEQFF. Written as DNA, the CDR3 is TGTGCCAGCAGCGTAGAGAGCGGGGGGGCGGACGAGCAGTTCTTC.

This clone appeared a single time. The chain employs TRBV30 and TRBJ1-6; 7 positions agree with TRBD1. The CDR3 is made up of 14 amino acids. V trimming: 0 bases; J trimming: 6 bases; junction bases outside the gene matches: 2. Germline V gene data show CDR1 as GTSNPN and CDR2 as SVGIG (reference sequence). The CDR3 region has the DNA TGTGCCTGGAGTGTAAACAGGGGTAATTCACCCCTCCACTTT. Its translation is CAWSVNRGNSPLHF.

This clone has more than one count but fewer than ten. This sequence joins TRBV11-3 and TRBJ1-4, with 7 bases identical to TRBD1. Trimming cost V 0 bases and J 6 bases; bases outside gene matches: 4. The CDR3 contains 15 residues. CDR1 and CDR2 (germline): SGHNT, YENEEA. CDR3 nucleotide sequence: TGTGCCAGCAGCTTAGAAGCAGGGGGAGATGAAAAACTGTTTTTT. It codes for CASSLEAGGDEKLFF.

The gene calls are TRBV9 and TRBJ1-1; D uncertain. Germline lookup yields CDR1 SGDLS and CDR2 YYNGEE. The CDR3 runs 13 residues. Trimming removed 0 bases from V and 5 bases from J, with 8 bases in between. The DNA for the CDR3 is TGTGCCAGCAGCGTAGCGGTTGGTACTGAAGCTTTCTTT. It specifies CASSVAVGTEAFF. Variable domain in full (rest from reference TRBV9 and TRBJ1-1): DSGVTQTPKHLITATGQRVTLRCSPRSGDLSVYWYQQSLDQGLQFLIQYYNGEERAKGNILERFSAQQFPDLHSELNLSSLELGDSALYFCASSVAVGTEAFFGQGTRLTVV.

Only a few counts were recorded for this clone. CDR3 in DNA: TGTGCCAGCAGCTTCGGACACAACGGAAACACCATATATTTT. This codes for CASSFGHNGNTIYF. The V and J genes are TRBV5-4 and TRBJ1-3; D might be TRBD1 (5 bases). There are 14 residues in the CDR3. Per germline, CDR1 SGHNT and CDR2 YYREEE (reference sequence). V lost 2 bases and J 4 bases, leaving 10 bases between the germline ends.

J is TRBJ1-3 and V is TRBV2; D call uncertain. The CDR3 extends over 12 amino acids. Germline V lookup: CDR1 SNHLY, CDR2 FYNNEI. Trimming took off 6 bases at V and 2 bases at J, with 5 bases between the two ends. The CDR3, as DNA: TGTGCCAGCAGGCGAGCTGGAAACACCATATATTTT. This encodes CASRRAGNTIYF.

The rearrangement uses TRBV7-8 and TRBJ1-4; D is perhaps TRBD1 (5 bases). V dropped 1 base and J dropped 6 bases, with 27 bases sitting between them. CDR1 SGHVS and CDR2 FQNEAQ come from the germline V gene. The CDR3 runs 20 residues. CDR3 nucleotides: TGTGCCAGCAGCTTAGAGGGGTATGAAATCAGCGCTATTGATGATGAAAAACTGTTTTTT. This translates into CASSLEGYEISAIDDEKLFF.

The gene calls are TRBV5-6 and TRBJ2-5; 10 bases are shared with TRBD1. The CDR3 has 15 amino acids. Trimming at V came to 2 bases and at J to 5 bases, leaving 6 bases not matched to a gene. Germline loops: CDR1 SGHDT, CDR2 YYEEEE. The CDR3 DNA is TGTGCCAGCAGCTTTAGGACAGGGGGACCGGAGACCCAGTACTTC. It is translated as CASSFRTGGPETQYF.

J is TRBJ1-2 and V is TRBV7-9; tentative D call: TRBD1 (5 bases). The CDR3 sequence is 14 residues long. Germline V gene sequence: CDR1 SEHNR, CDR2 FQNEAQ (reference sequence). V was pared by 1 base and J by 3 bases, with 9 bases between. CDR3 in amino acids: CASSLEPGHYGYTF. In DNA form, the CDR3 reads TGTGCCAGCAGCTTAGAGCCAGGGCACTATGGCTACACCTTC.

The rearrangement links TRBV11-3 to TRBJ2-7; D is possibly TRBD2 (7 bases). The germline gives CDR1 SGHNT, CDR2 YENEEA. This CDR3 is 15 amino acids long. With 1 base removed from V and 3 bases from J, the gap between germline ends came to 13 bases. The CDR3 DNA follows: TGTGCCAGCAGCTTAGCCGGGGGGCCCAACTACGAGCAGTACTTC. Protein product: CASSLAGGPNYEQYF.

In its sample, this clone was seen a few times. This chain joins TRBV6-6 and TRBJ1-1; TRBD1 might be the D (5 bases). Germline CDR1 and CDR2: MNHNY and SVGAGI (reference sequence). There are 13 residues in the CDR3. Trimming pared 6 bases from V and 3 bases from J, leaving 11 bases between. This chain's CDR3 is CASRQDSHTEAFF. The CDR3 bases are TGTGCCAGCAGGCAAGACAGCCACACTGAAGCTTTCTTT.

The rearrangement joins TRBV5-1 to TRBJ1-2, with 8 bases fitting TRBD1. Trimming cost V 4 bases and J 6 bases; bases outside gene matches: 8. Germline V lookup: CDR1 SGHRS, CDR2 YFSETQ. The CDR3 consists of 14 residues. The CDR3 DNA reads TGCGCCAGCAGCCGACAGGGGACGCGGGATGGCTACACCTTC. Amino acid sequence: CASSRQGTRDGYTF.

This clone was detected a few times. V is TRBV18 and J is TRBJ1-4, with D unresolved. Germline values: CDR1 KGHSH, CDR2 LQKENI. V gave up 3 bases and J gave up 3 bases, with 8 bases separating them. This CDR3 has 14 amino acids. CDR3 DNA sequence: TGTGCCAGCTCACCCCTTCAGTCTAATGAAAAACTGTTTTTT. This translates into CASSPLQSNEKLFF.